This note documents a single T cell receptor (beta chain) sequence. This CDR3 has 13 residues. Germline CDR1 is KGHSH and CDR2 is LQKENI. V was pared by 3 bases and J by 13 bases, with 5 bases of the junction left unmatched. This sample stems from a study of blood T cell repertoires in COVID-19. Study-wide context: The United States, Italy and Spain supplied acute and convalescent COVID-19 samples. PBMCs, B-cell-depleted T cells, or T cells were the source of the cDNA or gDNA that made up the material.

As processed by the authors: From reference gene primer amplification, estimates of nucleated cell counts were derived. Generated by immunoSEQ multiplex PCR, the TCRdb table keeps only in-frame clones and is missing some. The V and J calls and the clone size are those of that table, but D and trimming were determined from the DNA. Here the sample spans about 220,000 clones, about 88% being singletons. The genes are TRBV18 and TRBJ1-6; TRBD1 aligns across 8 bases. The sample comprised peripheral blood. The receptor was isolated from a middle-aged man who had recovered from COVID-19. This CDR3 reads CASSPDRDWPLHF. CDR3 sequence (DNA): TGTGCCAGCTCACCGGACAGGGACTGGCCCCTCCACTTT.